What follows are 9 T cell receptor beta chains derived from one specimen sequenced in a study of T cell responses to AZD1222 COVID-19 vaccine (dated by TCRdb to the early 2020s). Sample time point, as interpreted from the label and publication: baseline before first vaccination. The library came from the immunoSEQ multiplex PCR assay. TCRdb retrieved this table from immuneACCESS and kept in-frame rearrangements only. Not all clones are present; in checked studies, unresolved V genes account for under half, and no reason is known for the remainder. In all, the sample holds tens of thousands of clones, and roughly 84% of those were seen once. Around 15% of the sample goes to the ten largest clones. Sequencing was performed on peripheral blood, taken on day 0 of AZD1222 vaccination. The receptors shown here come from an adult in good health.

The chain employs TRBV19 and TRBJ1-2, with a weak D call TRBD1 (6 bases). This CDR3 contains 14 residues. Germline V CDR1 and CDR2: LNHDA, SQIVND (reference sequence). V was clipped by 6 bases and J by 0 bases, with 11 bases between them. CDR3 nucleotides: TGTGCCAGTAGAAGGGACAACTCTAACTATGGCTACACCTTC. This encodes CASRRDNSNYGYTF.

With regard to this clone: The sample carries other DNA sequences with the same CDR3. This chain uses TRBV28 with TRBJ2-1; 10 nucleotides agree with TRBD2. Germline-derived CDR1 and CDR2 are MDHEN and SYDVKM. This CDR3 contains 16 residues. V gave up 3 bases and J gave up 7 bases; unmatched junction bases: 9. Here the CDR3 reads CASSLPSGRGVNEQFF. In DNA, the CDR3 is TGTGCCAGCAGTTTGCCTAGCGGGAGAGGGGTGAATGAGCAGTTCTTC.

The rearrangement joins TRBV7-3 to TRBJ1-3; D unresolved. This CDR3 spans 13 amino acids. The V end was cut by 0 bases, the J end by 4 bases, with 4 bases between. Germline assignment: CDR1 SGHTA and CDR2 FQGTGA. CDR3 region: CASSLTTGNTIYF. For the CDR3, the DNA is TGTGCCAGCAGCTTAACGACAGGAAACACCATATATTTT.

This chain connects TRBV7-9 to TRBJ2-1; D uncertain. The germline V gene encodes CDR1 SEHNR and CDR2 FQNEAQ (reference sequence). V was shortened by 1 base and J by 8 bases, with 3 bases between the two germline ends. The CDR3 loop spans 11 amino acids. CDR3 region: CASSLVDEQFF. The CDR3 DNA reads TGTGCCAGCAGCTTAGTGGATGAGCAGTTCTTC.

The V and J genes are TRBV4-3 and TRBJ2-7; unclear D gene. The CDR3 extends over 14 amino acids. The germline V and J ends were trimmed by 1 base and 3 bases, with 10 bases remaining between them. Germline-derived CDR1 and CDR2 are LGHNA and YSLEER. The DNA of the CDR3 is TGCGCCAGCAGCCAAGGGCTTGGGGTCTACGAGCAGTACTTC. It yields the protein CASSQGLGVYEQYF.

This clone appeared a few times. Written as DNA, the CDR3 is TGTGCCAGCAGTGAAGCATCGTCATATCAGCCCCAGCATTTT. This sequence encodes CASSEASSYQPQHF. The chain joins TRBV2 to TRBJ1-5; D remains unclear. V was clipped by 0 bases and J by 5 bases, with 8 bases between them. The CDR3 contains 14 residues. Germline V lookup: CDR1 SNHLY, CDR2 FYNNEI.

CDR3 loop: CASSQEKGNQPQHF. In DNA form, the CDR3 reads TGCGCCAGCAGCCAAGAGAAGGGGAATCAGCCCCAGCATTTT. The chain couples TRBV4-3 to TRBJ1-5, with D maybe TRBD1 (5 bases). Germline V CDR1 and CDR2: LGHNA, YSLEER. With 0 bases removed from V and 4 bases from J, the gap between germline ends came to 7 bases. The length of the CDR3 is 14 residues.

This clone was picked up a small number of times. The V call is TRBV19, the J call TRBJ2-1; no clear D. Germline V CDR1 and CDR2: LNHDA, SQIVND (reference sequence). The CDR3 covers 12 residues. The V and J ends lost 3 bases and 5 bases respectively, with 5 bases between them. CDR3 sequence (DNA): TGTGCCAGTAGTATCGGCCACAATGAGCAGTTCTTC. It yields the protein CASSIGHNEQFF.

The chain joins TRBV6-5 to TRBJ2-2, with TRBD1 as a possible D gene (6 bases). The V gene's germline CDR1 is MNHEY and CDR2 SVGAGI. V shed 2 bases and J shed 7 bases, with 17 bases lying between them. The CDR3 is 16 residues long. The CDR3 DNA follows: TGTGCCAGCAGTTACACGAACGGACAGTTAAACGGGGAGCTGTTTTTT. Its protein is CASSYTNGQLNGELFF.